The next 20 T cell receptor beta chains were all read from a single sample in a study of cytomegalovirus exposure and HLA in healthy donors. Profiling relied on immunoSEQ multiplex PCR, and the TCRdb table lists in-frame clones only, not all of them. The sample lists 150,000 to 200,000 clones; 84% were seen once. The specimen sequenced was PBMCs. The receptors shown here come from a young man in good health and CMV-seropositive.

V gene TRBV5-1 combines with J gene TRBJ1-1; 8 nucleotides agree with TRBD1. CDR1 and CDR2 from the germline V gene are SGHRS and YFSETQ. J lost 0 bases, V lost 4 bases, and 5 bases had no gene match. There are 15 residues in the CDR3. The CDR3 bases are TGCGCCAGCAGCGGGACAGGCCTCATGAACACTGAAGCTTTCTTT. This translates into CASSGTGLMNTEAFF.

V usage is TRBV13 and J usage is TRBJ1-4, with 8 bases aligning to TRBD1. Germline assignment: CDR1 PRHDT and CDR2 FYEKMQ (reference sequence). Trimming took 5 bases from V and 0 from J; bases not matched to a gene: 5. The CDR3 has 16 amino acids. In DNA form, the CDR3 reads TGTGCCAGCAGCACCGGACAGGGTGCAACTAATGAAAAACTGTTTTTT. The encoded protein is CASSTGQGATNEKLFF.

The CDR3: CSAGAGGIQETQYF. As DNA, the CDR3 is TGCAGCGCTGGTGCGGGAGGGATTCAAGAGACCCAGTACTTC. The V call is TRBV29-1, the J call TRBJ2-5, with 9 bases fitting TRBD2. The ends lost 7 bases at V and 2 bases at J; junction bases unmatched: 8. The CDR3 runs 14 residues. Germline CDR1 is SQVTM and CDR2 is ANQGSEA.

The chain is built from TRBV6-4 and TRBJ2-1; TRBD2 aligns across 14 bases. Germline CDR1 and CDR2: MRHNA and SNTAGT. Trimming removed 2 bases from V and 5 bases from J; junction bases left unmatched: 8. The CDR3 totals 18 residues. CDR3 DNA: TGTGCCAGCAGTGACCGGACTAGCGGGAGGACAATGAACAATGAGCAGTTCTTC. Translating gives CASSDRTSGRTMNNEQFF.

The chain joins TRBV5-1 to TRBJ2-1, with 10 bases matching TRBD1. V was clipped by 0 bases and J by 7 bases; unmatched bases: 10. The CDR3 is made up of 17 amino acids. Germline-derived CDR1 and CDR2 are SGHRS and YFSETQ. CDR3 amino acids: CASSLASGTGAQNEQFF. CDR3 nucleotides: TGCGCCAGCAGCTTGGCGTCCGGGACAGGGGCTCAGAATGAGCAGTTCTTC.

J is TRBJ2-5 and V is TRBV5-1; D call uncertain. Between the trimmed V and J ends, which lost 3 bases and 2 bases, there was a span of 11 bases. Germline CDR1 reads SGHRS; CDR2 reads YFSETQ. The CDR3 length is 14 residues. The CDR3, as DNA: TGCGCCAGCAGCTCTCCAGCGAGTCAAGAGACCCAGTACTTC. The encoded protein is CASSSPASQETQYF.

This chain uses TRBV27 with TRBJ2-1; 8 nucleotides line up with TRBD2. Unmatched junction bases numbered 11, after V lost 6 bases and J lost 10 bases. The germline CDR1 and CDR2 sequences are MNHEY and SMNVEV (reference sequence). This CDR3 contains 14 residues. The CDR3 sequence is CASRISGIKAEQFF. The CDR3 nucleotides read TGTGCCAGCAGGATTAGCGGGATAAAGGCCGAGCAGTTCTTC.

The chain recombines TRBV5-4 with TRBJ1-1, with D hard to call. The germline gives CDR1 SGHNT, CDR2 YYREEE (reference sequence). The CDR3 extends over 11 amino acids. The V end was cut by 10 bases, the J end by 1 base, with 8 bases between. CDR3 nucleotide sequence: TGTGCCGGCGGGAAGAACACTGAAGCTTTCTTT. Amino acid sequence: CAGGKNTEAFF.

This clone showed up just once. The J gene is TRBJ1-2, the V gene TRBV28, with D hard to call. The CDR3 is made up of 12 amino acids. V was shortened by 2 bases and J by 7 bases, with 8 bases between the two germline ends. The germline V gene encodes CDR1 MDHEN and CDR2 SYDVKM. CDR3 protein: CASSLQFAGYTF. The CDR3 bases are TGTGCCAGCAGTTTACAGTTTGCTGGCTACACCTTC.

The chain joins TRBV7-9 to TRBJ2-7, with D possibly TRBD1 on 5 matching bases. V dropped 4 bases and J dropped 0 bases, with 16 bases sitting between them. The CDR3 has 16 amino acids. From germline, CDR1 is SEHNR and CDR2 FQNEAQ (reference sequence). The CDR3 DNA reads TGTGCCAGCAGCTCCGGCCGTAGACAGCCCTCCTACGAGCAGTACTTC. Translation: CASSSGRRQPSYEQYF.

This clone was detected only once. Other DNA sequences in this specimen translate into the identical CDR3. The CDR3 nucleotides are TGTGCCAGCAGTCCGCAGGGGGGCGAGCAGTACTTC. Translated: CASSPQGGEQYF. The chain joins TRBV27 to TRBJ2-7; D perhaps matches TRBD1 (7 bases). V was cut by 5 bases and J by 6 bases, with 11 bases left in between. From germline, CDR1 is MNHEY and CDR2 SMNVEV (reference sequence). The CDR3 has 12 residues.

The chain has TRBV9 and TRBJ1-5, with D hard to call. This CDR3 has 15 residues. V was trimmed by 0 bases and J by 8 bases, leaving 15 bases between them. Germline assignment: CDR1 SGDLS and CDR2 YYNGEE. Written as DNA, the CDR3 is TGTGCCAGCAGCGTAGCTCCGGAGGGCAAGGAGCCCCAGCATTTT. This encodes CASSVAPEGKEPQHF.

This clone has just a few counts. The V gene is TRBV11-2, the J gene TRBJ1-1; the match to TRBD1 covers 9 bases. Losses at the gene ends were 5 bases for V and 1 base for J; bases not matched to a gene: 8. Per the germline V gene, CDR1 is SGHAT and CDR2 is FQNNGV. CDR3 size: 16 residues. CDR3 in amino acids: CASSTYRGPKNTEAFF. DNA for the CDR3: TGTGCCAGCAGCACTTACAGGGGGCCGAAGAACACTGAAGCTTTCTTT. The entire variable domain, with the rest obtained from reference TRBV11-2 and TRBJ1-1, is as follows: EAGVAQSPRYKIIEKRQSVAFWCNPISGHATLYWYQQILGQGPKLLIQFQNNGVVDDSQLPKDRFSAERLKGVDSTLKIQPAKLEDSAVYLCASSTYRGPKNTEAFFGQGTRLTVV.

This clone showed up just once. V and J are TRBV4-1 and TRBJ2-3; 8 nucleotides agree with TRBD2. The CDR3 is 14 amino acids. Trimming at V came to 3 bases and at J to 1 base, leaving 0 bases not matched to a gene. Germline assignment: CDR1 MGHRA and CDR2 YSYEKL. The CDR3 reads CASSHSGGTDTQYF. CDR3 bases: TGCGCCAGCAGCCATAGCGGGGGCACAGATACGCAGTATTTT.

The chain uses TRBV30 and TRBJ2-1, with TRBD2 matching 10 bases. The CDR3 length is 15 residues. With 3 bases clipped from V and 6 bases from J, the junction kept 8 bases outside the gene matches. Germline values: CDR1 GTSNPN, CDR2 SVGIG (reference sequence). The CDR3 DNA reads TGTGCCTGGAGCCTCCCAGCGGGAGGGACCAATGAGCAGTTCTTC. It translates to CAWSLPAGGTNEQFF. Complete variable domain (other parts from reference TRBV30 and TRBJ2-1): SQTIHQWPATLVQPVGSPLSLECTVEGTSNPNLYWYRQAAGRGLQLLFYSVGIGQISSEVPQNLSASRPQDRQFILSSKKLLLSDSGFYLCAWSLPAGGTNEQFFGPGTRLTVL.

The J gene is TRBJ2-2, the V gene TRBV29-1, with a weak D call TRBD1 (6 bases). V lost 4 bases to trimming and J lost 7 bases, with 16 bases between them. CDR3 length: 14 amino acids. Looked up from germline, CDR1 is SQVTM and CDR2 is ANQGSEA. CDR3 in amino acids: CSVGTGRFGGELFF. The CDR3, as DNA: TGCAGCGTTGGTACAGGGAGATTTGGCGGGGAGCTGTTTTTT.

The rearrangement links TRBV28 to TRBJ2-1; D is perhaps TRBD2 (5 bases). Germline V gene sequence: CDR1 MDHEN, CDR2 SYDVKM. This CDR3 comprises 11 residues. V was shortened by 6 bases and J by 8 bases, with 8 bases between the two germline ends. The CDR3 DNA reads TGTGCCAGCAGAGGACTCTATGAGCAGTTCTTC. Translation: CASRGLYEQFF.

V and J are TRBV5-1 and TRBJ2-7, with unresolved D. V was trimmed by 0 bases and J by 2 bases, leaving 15 bases between them. Germline V gene sequence: CDR1 SGHRS, CDR2 YFSETQ. This CDR3 has 16 amino acids. The CDR3 coding sequence is TGCGCCAGCAGCTTGGCACCCGCGAAATCCCCCTACGAGCAGTACTTC. Translation gives CASSLAPAKSPYEQYF.

The chain employs TRBV7-9 and TRBJ1-2, with unresolved D. There are 14 residues in the CDR3. Trimming shortened V by 1 base and J by 2 bases, and 8 bases separated the two germline ends. Germline CDR1 is SEHNR and CDR2 is FQNEAQ (reference sequence). The CDR3 sequence: CASSLVGRNYGYTF. The DNA of the CDR3 is TGTGCCAGCAGCTTAGTGGGCAGAAACTATGGCTACACCTTC. Using reference TRBV7-9 and TRBJ1-2 for the parts outside the CDR3, the full variable domain is DTGVSQNPRHKITKRGQNVTFRCDPISEHNRLYWYRQTLGQGPEFLTYFQNEAQLEKSRLLSDRFSAERPKGSFSTLEIQRTEQGDSAMYLCASSLVGRNYGYTFGSGTRLTVV.

The CDR3 is CASSSPGGRAYEQYF. CDR3 DNA sequence: TGTGCCAGCAGTTCTCCAGGGGGCCGGGCCTACGAGCAGTACTTC. The V gene is TRBV28, the J gene TRBJ2-7, with 8 bases aligning to TRBD1. The CDR3 spans 15 residues. CDR1 is MDHEN, CDR2 SYDVKM, per germline. The V segment lost 4 bases and the J segment 2 bases; nucleotides outside the gene matches: 7.